The 21 T cell receptor beta chains listed next were all sequenced from one sample in a study of CD8+ T cells in alopecia areata (dated by TCRdb to 2016 to 2019). The library was made by the immunoSEQ multiplex PCR assay. RNA was extracted from all samples and reverse transcribed into cDNA as template for TCR sequencing. Here the immuneACCESS table is served through TCRdb, limited to in-frame sequences with V and J called. Missing clones are a known gap in these copies; in checked studies unresolved V genes cover under half, and the rest lacks a known reason. In all, the sample holds more than 200,000 clones, and over 40% of those were seen once. The top ten clonotypes cover around 3% of the sample. The treatment or condition label, read with the paper, signifies: oral pan-JAK inhibitor, 5-10 mg twice daily. The source was CD4+ T cells sorted from blood, collected at roughly week 38, from a patient treated with tofacitinib. Every receptor here comes from a human donor with alopecia areata.

A word on this clone: One end of the junction varies from germline; a read error may be responsible. This chain links TRBV4-1 with TRBJ2-7; TRBD2 might be the D (6 bases). Germline V gene sequence: CDR1 MGHRA, CDR2 YSYEKL. The CDR3 length is 12 residues. For the CDR3, the DNA is TGTGCCAGCAGCCCAGGGAGGTACGAGCAGTACTTC. Protein product: CASSPGRYEQYF.

The count of this clone is one. V usage is TRBV30 and J usage is TRBJ2-1; D unclear. CDR3 size: 14 residues. Germline V lookup: CDR1 GTSNPN, CDR2 SVGIG (reference sequence). Trimming pared 5 bases from V and 2 bases from J, leaving 13 bases between. The chain's CDR3 is CAWVVANTYNEQFF. The CDR3 DNA follows: TGTGCCTGGGTTGTGGCGAACACCTACAATGAGCAGTTCTTC.

This chain links TRBV7-3 with TRBJ2-1; either TRBD1 or TRBD2 may supply D (5 bases each). Germline V gives CDR1 SGHTA, CDR2 FQGTGA. The V end was cut by 0 bases, the J end by 11 bases, with 11 bases between. This CDR3 has 13 amino acids. CDR3 in DNA: TGTGCCAGCAGCTTAACGGGGACGGGGCAGCAGTTCTTC. It yields the protein CASSLTGTGQQFF.

This clone was seen only a few times. The chain links TRBV2 to TRBJ2-3; 9 bases are shared with TRBD1. The CDR3 has 14 residues. V shed 6 bases, J shed 4 bases, and the junction held 5 bases outside the gene matches. From germline, CDR1 is SNHLY and CDR2 FYNNEI. The CDR3 sequence: CASSRDRVSDTQYF. CDR3 nucleotide sequence: TGTGCCAGCAGCCGGGACAGGGTGTCAGATACGCAGTATTTT.

V usage is TRBV5-4 and J usage is TRBJ2-4; 10 positions agree with TRBD1. Looked up from germline, CDR1 is SGHNT and CDR2 is YYREEE (reference sequence). With V trimmed by 4 bases and J by 6 bases, 4 bases remained unmatched. This CDR3 spans 14 amino acids. This CDR3 is CASSTDRGLNIQYF. CDR3 sequence (DNA): TGTGCCAGCAGCACCGACAGGGGGCTAAACATTCAGTACTTC.

The V and J genes are TRBV5-1 and TRBJ2-7, with TRBD2 identical over 7 bases. V gave up 0 bases and J gave up 9 bases; unmatched junction bases: 15. Germline values: CDR1 SGHRS, CDR2 YFSETQ. This CDR3 has 16 amino acids. CDR3 DNA sequence: TGCGCCAGCAGCTTGGCCGTGGCTAGCGGAGCCGACGTGCAGTACTTC. This encodes CASSLAVASGADVQYF.

This clone showed up just a few times. V and J are TRBV7-2 and TRBJ2-1; D remains ambiguous. Trimming shortened V by 4 bases and J by 3 bases, and 13 bases separated the two germline ends. The CDR3 has 15 residues. Germline lookup yields CDR1 SGHTA and CDR2 FQGNSA. The CDR3 sequence: CASSSRSTDYNEQFF. The CDR3 DNA sequence: TGTGCCAGCAGCTCGCGATCTACGGACTACAATGAGCAGTTCTTC.

CDR3 region: CASSPRDLNTDTQYF. For the CDR3, the DNA is TGTGCCAGTAGTCCACGGGACTTAAACACAGATACGCAGTATTTT. The chain joins TRBV19 to TRBJ2-3; D might be TRBD2 (6 bases). The germline CDR1 and CDR2 sequences are LNHDA and SQIVND (reference sequence). CDR3 length equals 15 residues. V was clipped by 5 bases and J by 2 bases, with 14 bases between them.

This sequence joins TRBV18 and TRBJ2-1; either TRBD1 or TRBD2 may supply D (5 bases each). CDR1 is KGHSH and CDR2 is LQKENI in the germline V gene. The CDR3 contains 16 residues. V lost 0 bases and J lost 0, with 9 bases in between. CDR3 DNA: TGTGCCAGCTCACCACCGAGGGGAGTCTCCTACAATGAGCAGTTCTTC. Amino acids: CASSPPRGVSYNEQFF.

The chain joins TRBV5-4 to TRBJ2-7; 10 nucleotides agree with TRBD1. Germline V CDR1 and CDR2: SGHNT, YYREEE (reference sequence). The junction had 6 bases not matched to a gene; V was cut back by 5 bases and J by 1 base. This CDR3 is 15 amino acids long. The CDR3 coding sequence is TGTGCCAGCAGGCGGGACAGGGGACCTTCCTACGAGCAGTACTTC. Encoded protein: CASRRDRGPSYEQYF.

This clone came up once. V and J are TRBV4-2 and TRBJ2-7; no definite D call. CDR3 size: 14 residues. V was clipped by 0 bases and J by 2 bases, with 8 bases between them. Germline V gene lookup returns CDR1 LGHNA and CDR2 YNFKEQ. CDR3: CASSQDYRTYEQYF. As DNA, the CDR3 is TGTGCCAGCAGCCAAGATTATAGGACCTACGAGCAGTACTTC.

The DNA for the CDR3 is TGCAGCGCTGGGGGGGGACTCGTCTTAGAGCAGTACTTC. It is translated as CSAGGGLVLEQYF. The gene calls are TRBV29-1 and TRBJ2-7, with TRBD2 identical over 7 bases. Losses at the gene ends were 7 bases for V and 7 bases for J; bases not matched to a gene: 13. Germline V gene data show CDR1 as SQVTM and CDR2 as ANQGSEA. CDR3 length: 13 residues.

This clone has just a few counts. V is TRBV11-1 and J is TRBJ2-1, with D unresolved. Germline loops: CDR1 SGHAT, CDR2 FQDESV (reference sequence). Trimming removed 6 bases at V and 3 bases at J, with 12 bases between. The CDR3 loop spans 14 amino acids. The CDR3 region is CASRIDRRYNEQFF. In DNA, the CDR3 is TGTGCCAGCAGGATAGACCGCCGCTACAATGAGCAGTTCTTC.

This chain joins TRBV28 and TRBJ2-6, with 7 nucleotides matching TRBD2. The trim removed 6 bases at V and 2 bases at J, leaving 4 bases unmatched. The CDR3 contains 15 residues. Germline CDR1 MDHEN, CDR2 SYDVKM. CDR3 bases: TGTGCCAGCAGAGGTGCGGGGGCTGGGGCCAACGTCCTGACTTTC. It specifies CASRGAGAGANVLTF.

This clone appeared once. V is TRBV10-3 and J is TRBJ2-3; possibly TRBD1 or TRBD2 for D (5 bases each). Germline V gene data show CDR1 as ENHRY and CDR2 as SYGVKD. This CDR3 has 12 amino acids. The ends were cut back, 4 bases at V and 6 bases at J, with 8 bases in the middle. The CDR3 DNA reads as TGTGCCATCAGTGCACGGGACGATACGCAGTATTTT. Translating it yields CAISARDDTQYF.

This clone was observed a handful of times. V gene TRBV4-1 combines with J gene TRBJ2-5, with no clear D. Trimming shortened V by 0 bases and J by 5 bases, and 4 bases separated the two germline ends. Germline lookup yields CDR1 MGHRA and CDR2 YSYEKL. The CDR3 totals 12 residues. CDR3 sequence (DNA): TGCGCCAGCAGCCAAGATTCGGAGACCCAGTACTTC. Its protein is CASSQDSETQYF.

The CDR3, as DNA: TGTGCCGACCGTCGACTAGGGTCCTACAATGAGCAGTTCTTC. Translated, it gives CADRRLGSYNEQFF. The chain combines TRBV30 with TRBJ2-1; D is possibly TRBD2 (6 bases). Looked up from germline, CDR1 is GTSNPN and CDR2 is SVGIG (reference sequence). This CDR3 is 14 amino acids long. V gave up 8 bases and J gave up 1 base, with 15 bases separating them.

This clone showed up just a few times. Other DNA sequences in the same sample also yield this CDR3. The chain joins TRBV30 to TRBJ2-2; D uncertain. The CDR3 covers 13 residues. Germline CDR1 and CDR2: GTSNPN and SVGIG (reference sequence). Trimming pared 2 bases from V and 2 bases from J, leaving 6 bases between. Here the CDR3 reads CAWSRFNTGELFF. The DNA of the CDR3 is TGTGCCTGGAGTCGGTTTAACACCGGGGAGCTGTTTTTT.

V is TRBV30 and J is TRBJ2-2, with D tentatively TRBD2 (5 bases). The V end was cut by 2 bases, the J end by 9 bases, with 16 bases between. The CDR3 has 14 amino acids. Germline CDR1 reads GTSNPN; CDR2 reads SVGIG (reference sequence). CDR3 in DNA: TGTGCCTGGAGTCAGGAGGCTCATAACTGGGAGCTGTTTTTT. The encoded protein is CAWSQEAHNWELFF. Full variable domain (outside the CDR3, taken from reference TRBV30 and TRBJ2-2): SQTIHQWPATLVQPVGSPLSLECTVEGTSNPNLYWYRQAAGRGLQLLFYSVGIGQISSEVPQNLSASRPQDRQFILSSKKLLLSDSGFYLCAWSQEAHNWELFFGEGSRLTVL.

A few counts support this clone. The V call is TRBV13, the J call TRBJ2-7; the match to TRBD1 covers 8 bases. After removal of 5 bases from V and 5 bases from J, the junction contained 2 bases not matched to a gene. Germline V gene sequence: CDR1 PRHDT, CDR2 FYEKMQ (reference sequence). The length of the CDR3 is 12 residues. CDR3 residues: CASSRQGNEQYF. The CDR3, as DNA: TGTGCCAGCAGCAGACAGGGGAACGAGCAGTACTTC.

This clone was seen a handful of times. The chain employs TRBV10-1 and TRBJ2-1; 9 bases fit TRBD2. CDR1 and CDR2 (germline): WNHNN, SYGVQD (reference sequence). There are 14 residues in the CDR3. Trimming took 8 bases from V and 7 from J; bases not matched to a gene: 9. The CDR3, as DNA: TGCGCCAGCCGTTTGCGGGAGGGGGGGAATGAGCAGTTCTTC. Protein sequence: CASRLREGGNEQFF.